A single sample gave rise to the 13 T cell receptor beta chains below, sequenced in a study of T-cell reconstitution after alpha-beta-depleted transplantation in children. Preparing the TCRbeta library involved the use of unique molecular identifiers. TCRdb used MiXCR to reprocess the PCR reads, holding one entry per CDR3 protein. The data contain about 980,000 distinct CDR3 sequences, about 29% of them singletons. Sequencing was performed on PBMCs, mostly from graft donor cells, taken 360 days after TCRalphabeta/CD19-depleted stem cell transplant. The receptors shown here come from a boy under two years old who had a stem cell transplant for SCID, so the T cells may come from the graft donor.

The chain carries TRBV28 and TRBJ2-3, with D hard to call. Germline V gives CDR1 MDHEN, CDR2 SYDVKM. V was shortened by 5 bases and J by 7 bases, with 16 bases between the two germline ends. This CDR3 spans 14 amino acids. CDR3 sequence: CASSTNLRPYTQYF. The CDR3 region has the DNA TGTGCCAGCAGTACCAACCTTCGTCCCTATACGCAGTATTTT.

This chain links TRBV10-3 with TRBJ1-1; D is ambiguous. V lost 3 bases to trimming and J lost 5 bases, with 16 bases between them. Germline-derived CDR1 and CDR2 are ENHRY and SYGVKD. The CDR3 has 15 residues. The CDR3 DNA sequence: TGTGCCATCAGTGACCCGGGGTTGGAAGAAACTGAAGCTTTCTTT. As protein: CAISDPGLEETEAFF.

The chain combines TRBV7-9 with TRBJ1-2; D possibly corresponds to TRBD1 (6 bases). This CDR3 has 16 amino acids. V lost 3 bases and J 0 bases, leaving 14 bases between the germline ends. The germline CDR1 and CDR2 sequences are SEHNR and FQNEAQ (reference sequence). For the CDR3, the DNA is TGTGCCAGCAGCTTGGCCGGGACACAGACTAACTATGGCTACACCTTC. It codes for CASSLAGTQTNYGYTF.

The chain links TRBV10-3 to TRBJ1-1; 8 nucleotides agree with TRBD1. The CDR3 has 16 residues. Trimming took 3 bases from V and 2 from J; bases not matched to a gene: 8. The germline V gene has CDR1 ENHRY and CDR2 SYGVKD. CDR3: CAISDPPGGPNTEAFF. CDR3 DNA sequence: TGTGCCATCAGTGACCCCCCAGGGGGCCCCAACACTGAAGCTTTCTTT.

This sequence joins TRBV29-1 and TRBJ2-1; 7 bases agree with TRBD1. Germline trimming cut 3 bases from V and 7 bases from J; bases unmatched to any gene: 6. This CDR3 is 13 amino acids long. In germline, CDR1 is SQVTM, CDR2 ANQGSEA. The CDR3, as DNA: TGCAGCGTTGATCAAACAGGGGTAAATGAGCAGTTCTTC. It is translated as CSVDQTGVNEQFF.

This clonotype was seen a few times. The V and J genes are TRBV6-2 or TRBV6-3 and TRBJ2-7; 8 bases match TRBD1. V was pared by 6 bases and J by 5 bases, with 30 bases of the junction left unmatched. The CDR3 length is 21 residues. Germline CDR1 and CDR2: MNHEY and SVGEGT. The CDR3 DNA follows: TGTGCCAGCAGCCCAGGGGGCTGGGAATACAGGGCCCTCGGAGCAAAGGACGAGCAGTACTTC. It codes for CASSPGGWEYRALGAKDEQYF.

The CDR3 bases are TGCAGCGTTGAAGCCTACGGTGGACGCCGAGCTAACTATGGCTACACCTTC. Its translation is CSVEAYGGRRANYGYTF. The genes are TRBV29-1 and TRBJ1-2, with unresolved D. The V gene's germline CDR1 is SQVTM and CDR2 ANQGSEA. The CDR3 consists of 17 residues. V was cut by 1 base and J by 0 bases, with 18 bases left in between.

V usage is TRBV6-2 or TRBV6-3 and J usage is TRBJ1-1; D is unclear. This CDR3 has 12 residues. CDR1 is MNHEY and CDR2 is SVGEGT in the germline V gene. V was pared by 6 bases and J by 7 bases, with 12 bases between. Here the CDR3 DNA reads TGTGCCAGCAGCCTCCCGCCAGGTGAAGCTTTCTTT. It encodes CASSLPPGEAFF.

V usage is TRBV20-1 and J usage is TRBJ1-5; D is undetermined. The V end lost 5 bases, the J end lost 0 bases, and 8 bases lay between the germline ends. CDR1 and CDR2 (germline): DFQATT, SNEGSKA (reference sequence). The CDR3 contains 13 residues. The CDR3 sequence is CSADDGSNQPQHF. The CDR3 DNA reads TGCAGTGCTGATGACGGTAGCAATCAGCCCCAGCATTTT.

The V call is TRBV20-1, the J call TRBJ2-4; D unclear. The germline gives CDR1 DFQATT, CDR2 SNEGSKA (reference sequence). CDR3 size: 13 residues. Trimming left V 1 base short and J 5 bases short, with 9 bases between. The CDR3 region is CSARGAPENIQYF. For the CDR3, the DNA is TGCAGTGCTAGAGGGGCCCCCGAAAACATTCAGTACTTC.

This clonotype was counted many times. The rearrangement links TRBV9 to TRBJ1-5; D is perhaps TRBD1 (5 bases). The CDR3 is 15 residues long. Germline V gives CDR1 SGDLS, CDR2 YYNGEE. V lost 2 bases and J lost 0, with 9 bases in between. The CDR3 nucleotides are TGTGCCAGCAGCGTCGGGCAGGGTAGCAATCAGCCCCAGCATTTT. This gives the protein CASSVGQGSNQPQHF.

This clonotype has more than one count but fewer than ten. The CDR3: CASSFGGSGQETQYF. DNA of the CDR3: TGTGCCAGCAGCTTCGGGGGTTCCGGACAAGAGACCCAGTACTTC. V usage is TRBV5-6 and J usage is TRBJ2-5; maybe TRBD2 (6 bases). Trimming left V 2 bases short and J 2 bases short, with 13 bases between. This CDR3 region has 15 residues. The germline V gene encodes CDR1 SGHDT and CDR2 YYEEEE.

This chain connects TRBV2 to TRBJ1-5; 8 nucleotides agree with TRBD1. V trimming: 4 bases; J trimming: 6 bases; junction bases outside the gene matches: 8. This CDR3 comprises 15 residues. Looked up from germline, CDR1 is SNHLY and CDR2 is FYNNEI. Here the CDR3 DNA reads TGTGCCAGCAGTGGACAGACAGGGGTGAGTCAGCCCCAGCATTTT. Protein product: CASSGQTGVSQPQHF.